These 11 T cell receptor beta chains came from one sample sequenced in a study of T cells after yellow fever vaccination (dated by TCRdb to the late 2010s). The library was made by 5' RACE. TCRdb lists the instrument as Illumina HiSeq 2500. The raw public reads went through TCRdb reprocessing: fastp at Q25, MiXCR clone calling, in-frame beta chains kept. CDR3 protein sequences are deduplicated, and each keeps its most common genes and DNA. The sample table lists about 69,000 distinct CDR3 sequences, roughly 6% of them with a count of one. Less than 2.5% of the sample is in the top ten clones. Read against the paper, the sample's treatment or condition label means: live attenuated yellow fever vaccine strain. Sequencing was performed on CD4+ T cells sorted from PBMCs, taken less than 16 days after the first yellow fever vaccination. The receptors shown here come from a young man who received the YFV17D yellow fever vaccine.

CDR3 nucleotides: TGCGCCAGCAGGCCACCCGGAACTGGGGCCCAGGGGGAGACCCAGTACTTC. Amino acids: CASRPPGTGAQGETQYF. J is TRBJ2-5 and V is TRBV5-1, with a tentative D call TRBD1 (6 bases). Looked up from germline, CDR1 is SGHRS and CDR2 is YFSETQ. The CDR3 is made up of 17 amino acids. V was clipped by 5 bases and J by 5 bases, with 25 bases between them.

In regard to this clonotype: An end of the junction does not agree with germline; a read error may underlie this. CDR3 residues: CASSLDYTNEQIF. In DNA form, the CDR3 reads TGTGCCAGCAGCTTAGACTATACCAATGAGCAGATTTTC. The J gene is TRBJ2-1, the V gene TRBV7-2; D gene ambiguous. Germline loops: CDR1 SGHTA, CDR2 FQGNSA. CDR3 length equals 13 residues.

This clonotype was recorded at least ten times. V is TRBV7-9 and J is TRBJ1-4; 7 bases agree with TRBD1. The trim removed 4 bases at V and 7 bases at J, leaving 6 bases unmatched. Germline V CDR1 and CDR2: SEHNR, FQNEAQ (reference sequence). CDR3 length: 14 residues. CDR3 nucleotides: TGTGCCAGCAGCTCGACAGGGCGGCGTGAAAAACTGTTTTTT. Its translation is CASSSTGRREKLFF. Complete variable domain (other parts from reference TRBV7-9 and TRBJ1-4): DTGVSQNPRHKITKRGQNVTFRCDPISEHNRLYWYRQTLGQGPEFLTYFQNEAQLEKSRLLSDRFSAERPKGSFSTLEIQRTEQGDSAMYLCASSSTGRREKLFFGSGTQLSVL.

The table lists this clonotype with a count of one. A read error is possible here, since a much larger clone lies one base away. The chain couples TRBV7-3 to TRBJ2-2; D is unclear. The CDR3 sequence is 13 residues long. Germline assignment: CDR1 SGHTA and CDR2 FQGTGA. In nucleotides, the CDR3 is TGTGCCAGCAGCTTAAGGAACACCAGGGAGCTGTTTTTT. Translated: CASSLRNTRELFF.

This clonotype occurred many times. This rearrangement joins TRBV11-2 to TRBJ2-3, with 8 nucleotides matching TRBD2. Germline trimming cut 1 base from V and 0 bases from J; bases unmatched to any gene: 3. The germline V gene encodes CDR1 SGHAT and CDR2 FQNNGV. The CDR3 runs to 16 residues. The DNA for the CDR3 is TGTGCCAGCAGCTTAGCGGGGGGGGCAAGCACAGATACGCAGTATTTT. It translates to CASSLAGGASTDTQYF.

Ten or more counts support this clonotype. The CDR3 DNA is TGTGCCAGCACCCGGGAGGGAGAGACCCAGTACTTC. Translation: CASTREGETQYF. This chain uses TRBV7-9 with TRBJ2-5; the match to TRBD2 covers 8 bases. This CDR3 has 12 residues. Germline CDR1 SEHNR, CDR2 FQNEAQ (reference sequence). Germline trimming cut 7 bases from V and 4 bases from J; bases unmatched to any gene: 2.

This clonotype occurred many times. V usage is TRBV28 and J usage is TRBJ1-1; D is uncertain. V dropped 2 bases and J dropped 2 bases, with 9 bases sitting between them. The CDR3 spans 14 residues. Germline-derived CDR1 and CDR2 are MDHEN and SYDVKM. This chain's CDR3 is CASSLGGSNTEAFF. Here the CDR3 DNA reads TGTGCCAGCAGTTTAGGAGGCAGCAACACTGAAGCTTTCTTT.

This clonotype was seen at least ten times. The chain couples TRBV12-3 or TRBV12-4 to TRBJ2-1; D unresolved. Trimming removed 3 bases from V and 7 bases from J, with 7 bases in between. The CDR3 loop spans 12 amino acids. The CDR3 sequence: CASSFDGNEQFF. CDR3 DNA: TGTGCCAGCAGTTTCGACGGGAATGAGCAGTTCTTC.

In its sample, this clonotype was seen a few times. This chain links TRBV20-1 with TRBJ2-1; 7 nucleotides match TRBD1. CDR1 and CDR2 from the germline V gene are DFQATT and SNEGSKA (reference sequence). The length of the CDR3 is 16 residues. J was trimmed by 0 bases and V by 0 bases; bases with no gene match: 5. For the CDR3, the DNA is TGCAGTGCTAGAGACTTCCAGGGGGTCTCCTACAATGAGCAGTTCTTC. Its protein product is CSARDFQGVSYNEQFF.

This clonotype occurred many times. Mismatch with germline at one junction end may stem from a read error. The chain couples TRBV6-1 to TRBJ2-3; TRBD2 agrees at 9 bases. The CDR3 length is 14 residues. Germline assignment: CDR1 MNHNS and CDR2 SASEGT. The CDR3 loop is CASIIGTSRDTQYF. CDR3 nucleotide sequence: TGTGCCAGCATCATAGGGACTAGCAGAGATACGCAGTATTTT.

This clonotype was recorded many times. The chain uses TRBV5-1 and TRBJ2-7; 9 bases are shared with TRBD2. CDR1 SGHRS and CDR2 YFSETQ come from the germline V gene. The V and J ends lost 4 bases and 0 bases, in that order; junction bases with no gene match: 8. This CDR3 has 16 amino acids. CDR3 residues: CASSGKTSGSSYEQYF. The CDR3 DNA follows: TGCGCCAGCAGCGGAAAGACTAGCGGCAGCTCCTACGAGCAGTACTTC.